This TCR beta chain derives from a study of T cell responses to AZD1222 COVID-19 vaccine. The germline V gene encodes CDR1 MDHEN and CDR2 SYDVKM. With 6 bases removed from V and 6 bases from J, the gap between germline ends came to 17 bases. There are 14 residues in the CDR3. Sequenced by immunoSEQ multiplex PCR; TCRdb stores in-frame clones only, minus some. This table holds more than 250,000 clones, roughly 93% found once. Specimen: peripheral blood, collected on day 0 of AZD1222 vaccination. This chain links TRBV28 with TRBJ1-1; unclear D gene. The TCR was taken from an adult in good health. CDR3 in amino acids: CASRGYVGGSEAFF. CDR3 nucleotides: TGTGCCAGCAGGGGGTACGTAGGAGGATCTGAAGCTTTCTTT.